This entry lists 28 T cell receptor beta chains sequenced from one sample in a study of blood T cell repertoires in COVID-19. Profiled with immunoSEQ multiplex PCR; TCRdb holds only in-frame clones, not every one. The table records about 270,000 clones, approximately 86% of them present only once. The sample taken for sequencing was peripheral blood. Receptors originate from a middle-aged man with active or convalescent COVID-19.

The rearrangement joins TRBV3-1 (or the pseudogene TRBV3-2) to TRBJ1-4, with 7 bases fitting TRBD1. There are 14 residues in the CDR3. CDR1 LGHDT and CDR2 YNNKEL come from the germline V gene (reference sequence). The ends lost 0 bases at V and 5 bases at J; junction bases unmatched: 0. The CDR3 region has the DNA TGTGCCAGCAGCCAAGAGGGACAGAATGAAAAACTGTTTTTT. Translating it yields CASSQEGQNEKLFF.

The chain has TRBV2 and TRBJ1-6; the D gene is possibly TRBD1 (5 bases). In germline, CDR1 is SNHLY, CDR2 FYNNEI. This CDR3 has 15 amino acids. Trimming removed 3 bases at V and 10 bases at J, with 16 bases between. CDR3: CASSDFRGGRSPLHF. In DNA form, the CDR3 reads TGTGCCAGCAGTGATTTTAGGGGCGGGAGATCACCCCTCCACTTT.

The chain recombines TRBV11-2 with TRBJ2-5; no clear D gene. The V gene's germline CDR1 is SGHAT and CDR2 FQNNGV. Trimming left V 0 bases short and J 7 bases short, with 9 bases between. The CDR3 has 13 amino acids. CDR3 nucleotide sequence: TGTGCCAGCAGCTTAGACCCGGGTGGGACCCAGTACTTC. This sequence encodes CASSLDPGGTQYF.

This chain connects TRBV6-4 to TRBJ2-3, with D maybe TRBD2 (5 bases). Germline V gene lookup returns CDR1 MRHNA and CDR2 SNTAGT. The V gene lost 10 bases and the J gene lost 1 base, with 15 bases spanning the gap. The CDR3 is 14 amino acids. CDR3 region: CATSPDWGTDTQYF. The CDR3 nucleotides read TGTGCCACCTCCCCGGACTGGGGCACAGATACGCAGTATTTT.

This clone occurred once. The rearrangement joins TRBV30 to TRBJ1-6, with D possibly matching TRBD1 (6 bases). Trimming left V 0 bases short and J 2 bases short, with 8 bases between. The germline CDR1 and CDR2 sequences are GTSNPN and SVGIG (reference sequence). The CDR3 length is 15 residues. Here the CDR3 reads CAWSVRQAYNSPLHF. The CDR3 DNA sequence: TGTGCCTGGAGTGTACGACAGGCCTATAATTCACCCCTCCACTTT.

This chain connects TRBV28 to TRBJ1-1; D unresolved. CDR3 length: 15 amino acids. Trimming removed 6 bases from V and 3 bases from J, with 17 bases in between. The germline V gene encodes CDR1 MDHEN and CDR2 SYDVKM. The CDR3 region is CASSPPGGEDTEAFF. CDR3 DNA sequence: TGTGCCAGCAGCCCCCCGGGTGGGGAGGACACTGAAGCTTTCTTT.

The chain carries TRBV7-6 and TRBJ2-1; 8 positions agree with TRBD2. Germline V gene sequence: CDR1 SGHVS, CDR2 FNYEAQ. The CDR3 is 16 amino acids. Trimming took 1 base from V and 3 from J; bases not matched to a gene: 5. CDR3 amino acids: CASSLGTRGGYNEQFF. CDR3 nucleotide sequence: TGTGCCAGCAGCTTAGGGACCCGGGGGGGCTACAATGAGCAGTTCTTC.

The rearrangement joins TRBV5-4 to TRBJ2-1; 10 nucleotides match TRBD1. Per the germline V gene, CDR1 is SGHNT and CDR2 is YYREEE (reference sequence). V gave up 6 bases and J gave up 8 bases; unmatched junction bases: 5. CDR3 length equals 13 residues. The CDR3 loop is CASTTTGGYEQFF. The CDR3, as DNA: TGTGCCAGCACCACGACAGGGGGCTATGAGCAGTTCTTC. The full variable domain, its missing parts supplied by reference TRBV5-4 and TRBJ2-1, is ETGVTQSPTHLIKTRGQQVTLRCSSQSGHNTVSWYQQALGQGPQFIFQYYREEENGRGNFPPRFSGLQFPNYSSELNVNALELDDSALYLCASTTTGGYEQFFGPGTRLTVL.

The chain is built from TRBV19 and TRBJ2-1; the D gene is possibly TRBD1 (5 bases). Between the trimmed V and J ends, which lost 2 bases and 2 bases, there was a span of 10 bases. The CDR3 is 15 amino acids. Germline values: CDR1 LNHDA, CDR2 SQIVND (reference sequence). In nucleotides, the CDR3 is TGTGCCAGTAGTATAAGGTGGGGCGCCTACAATGAGCAGTTCTTC. It is translated as CASSIRWGAYNEQFF.

The CDR3 nucleotides are TGTGCCAGCAGCTCCGGGACAGGGGGAAATTCACCCCTCCACTTT. As protein: CASSSGTGGNSPLHF. The rearrangement joins TRBV5-6 to TRBJ1-6, with 11 bases matching TRBD1. Trimming cost V 3 bases and J 7 bases; bases outside gene matches: 3. Germline assignment: CDR1 SGHDT and CDR2 YYEEEE. This CDR3 region has 15 residues.

The gene calls are TRBV23-1 and TRBJ1-5, with 7 positions matching TRBD1. TRBV23-1 is noted as an ORF with a role that remains uncertain. V was clipped by 4 bases and J by 0 bases; unmatched bases: 6. The CDR3 length is 16 residues. The CDR3, as DNA: TGCGCCAGCAGTCTGGGACAGAGATATAGCAATCAGCCCCAGCATTTT. Residues: CASSLGQRYSNQPQHF.

The rearrangement joins TRBV5-1 to TRBJ2-7, with D possibly TRBD2 on 7 matching bases. Germline V lookup: CDR1 SGHRS, CDR2 YFSETQ. Trimming left V 4 bases short and J 0 bases short, with 17 bases between. CDR3 length: 16 residues. The CDR3 region is CASSQGRGAHSYEQYF. For the CDR3, the DNA is TGCGCCAGCAGCCAGGGTCGGGGGGCGCACTCCTACGAGCAGTACTTC.

The chain combines TRBV24-1 with TRBJ2-3, with D maybe TRBD2 (5 bases). Germline V gene sequence: CDR1 KGHDR, CDR2 SFDVKD. The CDR3 consists of 18 residues. Trimming removed 3 bases from V and 0 bases from J, with 18 bases in between. This CDR3 reads CATSDIGAARGSTDTQYF. Written as DNA, the CDR3 is TGTGCCACCAGTGATATTGGAGCGGCCCGAGGGAGCACAGATACGCAGTATTTT.

This rearrangement joins TRBV7-2 to TRBJ1-2; 7 bases match TRBD1. CDR3 length: 14 residues. CDR1 and CDR2 (germline): SGHTA, FQGNSA. The J segment lost 6 bases and the V segment lost 5 bases, leaving 9 bases of the junction unmatched. CDR3 nucleotides: TGTGCCAGCAGCCAATGGACAGGAGGTCATGGCTACACCTTC. Protein product: CASSQWTGGHGYTF.

The chain has TRBV27 and TRBJ2-2; tentative D call: TRBD1 (6 bases). Trimming took 5 bases from V and 6 from J, leaving 10 bases between them. The CDR3 has 13 amino acids. Per the germline V gene, CDR1 is MNHEY and CDR2 is SMNVEV (reference sequence). CDR3 DNA: TGTGCCAGCAGTCGATACAGGGCCGGGGAGCTGTTTTTT. This translates into CASSRYRAGELFF.

This clone was recorded only once. V gene TRBV9 combines with J gene TRBJ1-2; 7 bases align to TRBD1. Germline values: CDR1 SGDLS, CDR2 YYNGEE. The CDR3 has 15 residues. Germline trimming cut 0 bases from V and 5 bases from J; bases unmatched to any gene: 7. CDR3 sequence: CASSVDPDREYGYTF. CDR3 sequence (DNA): TGTGCCAGCAGCGTAGACCCTGACAGGGAATATGGCTACACCTTC.

This clone appeared a single time. The chain joins TRBV2 to TRBJ2-7; TRBD2 matches at 11 bases. Germline assignment: CDR1 SNHLY and CDR2 FYNNEI. V shed 11 bases, J shed 0 bases, and the junction held 6 bases outside the gene matches. The CDR3 totals 14 residues. CDR3 nucleotide sequence: TGTGCCGGCGAACTAGCGGGGGTCTCCTACGAGCAGTACTTC. Protein product: CAGELAGVSYEQYF.

This clone appeared a few times. The V and J genes are TRBV5-1 and TRBJ2-1; 13 positions agree with TRBD2. The CDR3 length is 17 residues. Germline V gives CDR1 SGHRS, CDR2 YFSETQ. V lost 3 bases to trimming and J lost 1 base; unmatched junction nucleotides: 4. Written as DNA, the CDR3 is TGCGCCAGCAGCTCTCGGACTAGCGGGAGTTCCTACAATGAGCAGTTCTTC. Its protein product is CASSSRTSGSSYNEQFF.

J is TRBJ2-7 and V is TRBV4-1; tentatively, D is TRBD2 (5 bases). Trimming cost V 1 base and J 3 bases, with 13 bases left between them. Germline V gene data show CDR1 as MGHRA and CDR2 as YSYEKL. The CDR3 totals 15 residues. CDR3 nucleotides: TGCGCCAGCAGCCAAGGTCGAGGGTCGGGCTACGAGCAGTACTTC. Amino acids: CASSQGRGSGYEQYF.

V is TRBV11-2 and J is TRBJ1-1; D is ambiguous. The germline gives CDR1 SGHAT, CDR2 FQNNGV. Trimming stripped 4 bases from V and 5 bases from J, with 8 bases between. The CDR3 consists of 12 residues. The CDR3 sequence: CASSSDRTEAFF. The CDR3 coding sequence is TGTGCCAGCAGCTCAGACCGGACTGAAGCTTTCTTT.

The chain is built from TRBV7-2 and TRBJ2-2; 7 positions agree with TRBD1. Germline V gene lookup returns CDR1 SGHTA and CDR2 FQGNSA. V shed 5 bases and J 9 bases; nucleotides not matched to a gene: 6. CDR3 size: 13 residues. This CDR3 reads CASSGRTGRELFF. CDR3 sequence (DNA): TGTGCCAGCAGCGGGCGGACAGGCCGGGAGCTGTTTTTT.

This chain uses TRBV6-5 with TRBJ1-6, with no clear D. V was cut by 3 bases and J by 9 bases, with 9 bases left in between. The CDR3 has 13 residues. The germline CDR1 and CDR2 sequences are MNHEY and SVGAGI. The CDR3 protein is CASSYYSSSPLHF. DNA for the CDR3: TGTGCCAGCAGTTATTATTCGAGTTCACCCCTCCACTTT.

The chain recombines TRBV7-2 with TRBJ1-5; TRBD1 might be the D (5 bases). CDR3 length equals 14 residues. V dropped 5 bases and J dropped 6 bases, with 14 bases sitting between them. Looked up from germline, CDR1 is SGHTA and CDR2 is FQGNSA. The CDR3 protein is CASSRGTPAQPQHF. For the CDR3, the DNA is TGTGCCAGCAGCCGGGGGACCCCGGCTCAGCCCCAGCATTTT.

This clone was found a few times. The J gene is TRBJ1-2, the V gene TRBV28, with 11 bases identical to TRBD1. J gave up 7 bases and V 6 bases, and 10 bases lay outside the gene matches. The CDR3 runs to 15 residues. In germline, CDR1 is MDHEN, CDR2 SYDVKM. This chain's CDR3 is CASSPGQGALIGYTF. CDR3 DNA: TGTGCCAGCAGCCCCGGACAGGGGGCTTTAATTGGCTACACCTTC.

The chain recombines TRBV5-1 with TRBJ1-2, with D unresolved. CDR1 and CDR2 from the germline V gene are SGHRS and YFSETQ. The V end lost 4 bases, the J end lost 4 bases, and 17 bases lay between the germline ends. This CDR3 spans 15 amino acids. The CDR3, as DNA: TGCGCCAGCAGCCCTGGACTCTCTGGGCCCTATGGCTACACCTTC. Translating gives CASSPGLSGPYGYTF.

The chain employs TRBV28 and TRBJ2-5; the D gene is possibly TRBD2 (6 bases). CDR1 is MDHEN, CDR2 SYDVKM, per germline. The V end was cut by 5 bases, the J end by 4 bases, with 14 bases between. CDR3 length: 14 residues. CDR3 DNA: TGTGCCAGCAGTCCCCATGGAGGGAGAGAGACCCAGTACTTC. Protein product: CASSPHGGRETQYF.

The chain has TRBV29-1 and TRBJ2-7; 9 bases are a match to TRBD1. The J segment lost 4 bases and the V segment lost 6 bases, leaving 7 bases of the junction unmatched. CDR1 and CDR2 from the germline V gene are SQVTM and ANQGSEA. The CDR3 consists of 13 residues. CDR3 in DNA: TGCAGCGTCGCCCGGGACAGGGCGTACGAGCAGTACTTC. Translation gives CSVARDRAYEQYF.

The chain carries TRBV2 and TRBJ2-3; 8 bases align to TRBD2. Germline trimming cut 5 bases from V and 2 bases from J; bases unmatched to any gene: 6. This CDR3 region has 15 residues. CDR1 SNHLY and CDR2 FYNNEI come from the germline V gene. The DNA of the CDR3 is TGTGCCAGCAGTTCTAAGCGGGGGTCCACAGATACGCAGTATTTT. Its translation: CASSSKRGSTDTQYF.